This T cell receptor (beta chain) was profiled in a study of T cell responses to AZD1222 COVID-19 vaccine. Comments on this clone: The antigen remains unidentified.

Profiling relied on immunoSEQ multiplex PCR, and the TCRdb table lists in-frame clones only, not all of them. In the table there are 150,000 or so clones, roughly nine tenths of which are singletons. CDR1 and CDR2 from the germline V gene are SGHDT and YYEEEE. The CDR3 is 16 amino acids. Trimming cost V 1 base and J 0 bases; bases outside gene matches: 4. Study outcomes and limitations: Unmutated variant regions reportedly attract nearly half of all spike-specific TCRs. Vaccination with two AZD1222 doses was followed by a rise in Spike-specific TCR breadth and depth.

This chain uses TRBV5-6 with TRBJ1-3, with TRBD1 matching 7 bases. The input for sequencing was peripheral blood, taken 28 days after the second AZD1222 dose. This clonotype originated in an adult who received the AZD1222 COVID-19 vaccine. The CDR3 DNA follows: TGTGCCAGCAGCTTGAGTGGGACAGTCTCTGGAAACACCATATATTTT. Amino acids: CASSLSGTVSGNTIYF.